This T cell receptor (beta chain) derives from a study of blood T cell repertoires in COVID-19. Study summary: COVID-19 samples from acute and convalescent phases originated in the United States, Italy and Spain. T cells, B-cell-depleted T cells, or PBMCs provided the cDNA or gDNA that served as material.

Patients from Seattle were sampled longitudinally, starting during active infection. The germline V gene has CDR1 MDHEN and CDR2 SYDVKM. With 7 bases removed from V and 4 bases from J, the gap between germline ends came to 14 bases. This CDR3 is 14 amino acids long. Source study methods: Amplification with reference gene primers provided the estimates of nucleated cell counts. Sequencing was performed with immunoSEQ multiplex PCR; in TCRdb, only in-frame clones are kept and a portion is missing. V and J calls and clone size follow that table, whereas D and trimming were derived from the DNA. The sample comprises over 200,000 clones, about 90% of which are singletons, and 0.65% to 0.85% rests with the top ten.

The sequencing sample was made of peripheral blood. The clonotype was recovered from a man aged 55 to 70 with COVID-19, enrolled during active disease. The chain recombines TRBV28 with TRBJ1-5; D might be TRBD1 (5 bases). The chain's CDR3 is CASTIFRGNQPQHF. The CDR3 DNA reads as TGTGCCAGCACCATTTTTCGGGGGAATCAGCCCCAGCATTTT. The full variable domain, completed using reference TRBV28 and TRBJ1-5, is DVKVTQSSRYLVKRTGEKVFLECVQDMDHENMFWYRQDPGLGLRLIYFSYDVKMKEKGDIPEGYSVSREKKERFSLILESASTNQTSMYLCASTIFRGNQPQHFGDGTRLSIL.